This record concerns one T cell receptor (beta chain) sequence. Its antigen is as yet unknown. The sample belongs to a study of OX40 agonist ivuxolimab in advanced cancers. Across the whole study: Past anti-PD-1, anti-PD-L1 or anti-CTLA-4 therapy was accepted, and 40% had received some.

Study results and limitations: Expanded clones tended on average to be more numerous among CD8+ T cells than CD4+. Certain nonresponders additionally had low normalized T-cell clonal expansion.

The ends lost 9 bases at V and 3 bases at J; junction bases unmatched: 8. The CDR3 is 14 amino acids. CDR1 is LNHDA and CDR2 is SQIVND in the germline V gene (reference sequence). Sequencing was performed with immunoSEQ multiplex PCR; in TCRdb, only in-frame clones are kept and a portion is missing. Altogether 70,000 to 90,000 clones are present, around four fifths being singletons, with the ten largest covering more than 1.5%. The clonotype originates from an adult with an advanced solid tumor such as melanoma, head and neck, liver or kidney cancer. The chain recombines TRBV19 with TRBJ1-2; 9 bases are shared with TRBD1. Sequencing used CD4+ or CD8+ T cells sorted from blood, obtained in a trial of the OX40 agonist ivuxolimab. In nucleotides, the CDR3 is TGTGCCAGCGCTTGGGACAGGGTAGACTATGGCTACACCTTC. Amino acids: CASAWDRVDYGYTF.